Presented here are 5 T cell receptor beta chains from one specimen sequenced in a study of type 1 regulatory T cells listed by TCRdb under 2021. Overall study outcomes, separate from this receptor: Tr1 cells showed a more restricted TCR repertoire than non-Tr1 cells, which the study interpreted as alloantigen-induced clonal expansion.

Instrument on record: Illumina MiSeq. TCRdb reprocessing: public reads trimmed at Q25 with fastp, clones called with MiXCR, in-frame beta chains kept. All rows with the same CDR3 protein become a single entry with the most common DNA and genes. The sample data list tens of thousands of distinct CDR3 sequences, and roughly 20% of these were observed just once. The ten largest clones capture roughly 8.3% of the sample. These receptors' targets are unknown. Sequenced input: cultured type 1 regulatory T (Tr1) cells, either the whole culture or a sorted fraction (not recorded which). This specimen's cell subset or site label, per the study, means: type 1 regulatory T cells sorted from the T-allo10 product. These receptors all come from a human donor in good health.

There are a few counts of this clonotype. The CDR3 DNA follows: TGCGCCAGCAGCTTGGACCCGGAAAGCTATGGCTACACCTTC. This gives the protein CASSLDPESYGYTF. The chain joins TRBV5-1 to TRBJ1-2; D is ambiguous. This CDR3 is 14 amino acids long. The ends were cut back, 0 bases at V and 4 bases at J, with 10 bases in the middle. Germline CDR1 SGHRS, CDR2 YFSETQ.

The chain links TRBV7-3 to TRBJ2-2; D may match TRBD1 or TRBD2 (5 bases each). The V gene's germline CDR1 is SGHTA and CDR2 FQGTGA. This CDR3 contains 13 residues. Trimming stripped 3 bases from V and 8 bases from J, with 10 bases between. CDR3 sequence (DNA): TGTGCCAGCAGCTTGGGGGTTGTAGGGGAGCTGTTTTTT. This translates into CASSLGVVGELFF. Based on the CDR3 plus reference TRBV7-3 and TRBJ2-2, the full variable domain is GAGVSQTPSNKVTEKGKYVELRCDPISGHTALYWYRQSLGQGPEFLIYFQGTGAADDSGLPNDRFFAVRPEGSVSTLKIQRTERGDSAVYLCASSLGVVGELFFGEGSRLTVL.

There are a few counts of this clonotype. The CDR3 DNA is TGTGCCAGCAGCGTAGCGGGAGGGCTATACGGGGAGCTGTTTTTT. Translated: CASSVAGGLYGELFF. The chain recombines TRBV9 with TRBJ2-2; 8 bases agree with TRBD2. This CDR3 comprises 15 residues. V was pared by 0 bases and J by 7 bases, with 5 bases of the junction left unmatched. Germline loops: CDR1 SGDLS, CDR2 YYNGEE. The full variable domain, its missing parts supplied by reference TRBV9 and TRBJ2-2, is DSGVTQTPKHLITATGQRVTLRCSPRSGDLSVYWYQQSLDQGLQFLIQYYNGEERAKGNILERFSAQQFPDLHSELNLSSLELGDSALYFCASSVAGGLYGELFFGEGSRLTVL.

The rearrangement uses TRBV6-2 or TRBV6-3 and TRBJ2-2; D gene uncertain. The CDR3 runs to 14 residues. The V end lost 4 bases, the J end lost 9 bases, and 15 bases lay between the germline ends. Germline V gene sequence: CDR1 MNHEY, CDR2 SVGEGT. CDR3 amino acids: CASSSGLAPRELFF. The DNA for the CDR3 is TGTGCCAGCAGTTCCGGGTTGGCCCCCAGGGAGCTGTTTTTT.

V is TRBV20-1 and J is TRBJ1-2; TRBD1 might be the D (6 bases). V dropped 4 bases and J dropped 13 bases, with 16 bases sitting between them. The germline gives CDR1 DFQATT, CDR2 SNEGSKA (reference sequence). CDR3 length equals 11 residues. CDR3 region: CSATVRGDGTF. The DNA for the CDR3 is TGCAGTGCTACTGTTAGGGGGGATGGCACCTTC.